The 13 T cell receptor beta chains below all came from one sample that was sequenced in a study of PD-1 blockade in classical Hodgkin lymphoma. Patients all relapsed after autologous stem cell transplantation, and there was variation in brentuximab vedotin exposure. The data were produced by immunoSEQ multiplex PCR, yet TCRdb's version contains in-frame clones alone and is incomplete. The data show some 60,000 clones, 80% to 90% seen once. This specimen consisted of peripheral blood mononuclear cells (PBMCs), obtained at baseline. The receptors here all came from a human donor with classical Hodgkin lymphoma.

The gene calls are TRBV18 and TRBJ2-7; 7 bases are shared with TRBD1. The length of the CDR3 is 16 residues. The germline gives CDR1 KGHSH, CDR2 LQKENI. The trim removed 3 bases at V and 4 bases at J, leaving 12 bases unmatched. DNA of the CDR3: TGTGCCAGCTCACCTTACGACCGGGACAGTCCTTACGAGCAGTACTTC. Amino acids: CASSPYDRDSPYEQYF.

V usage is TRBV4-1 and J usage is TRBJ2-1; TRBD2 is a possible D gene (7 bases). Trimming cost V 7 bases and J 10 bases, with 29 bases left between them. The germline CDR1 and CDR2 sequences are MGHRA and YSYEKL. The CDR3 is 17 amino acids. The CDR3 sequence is CASKGGGPQSHNLEQFF. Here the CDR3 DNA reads TGCGCCAGCAAGGGCGGGGGCCCCCAATCCCACAATCTGGAGCAGTTCTTC.

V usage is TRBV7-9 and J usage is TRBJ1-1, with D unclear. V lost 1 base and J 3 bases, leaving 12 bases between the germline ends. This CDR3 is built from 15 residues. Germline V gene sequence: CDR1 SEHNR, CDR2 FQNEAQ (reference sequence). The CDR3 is CASSLVLDRDTEAFF. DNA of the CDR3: TGTGCCAGCAGCTTAGTCTTGGATCGGGACACTGAAGCTTTCTTT.

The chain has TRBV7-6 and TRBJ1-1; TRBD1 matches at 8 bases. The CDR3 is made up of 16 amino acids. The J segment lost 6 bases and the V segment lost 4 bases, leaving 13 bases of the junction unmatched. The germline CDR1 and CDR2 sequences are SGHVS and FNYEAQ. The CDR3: CASSSYPGQASAEAFF. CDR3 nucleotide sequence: TGTGCCAGCAGCTCATATCCGGGACAGGCAAGCGCTGAAGCTTTCTTT. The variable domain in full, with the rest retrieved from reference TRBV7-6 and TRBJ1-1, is GAGVSQSPRYKVTKRGQDVALRCDPISGHVSLYWYRQALGQGPEFLTYFNYEAQQDKSGLPNDRFSAERPEGSISTLTIQRTEQRDSAMYRCASSSYPGQASAEAFFGQGTRLTVV.

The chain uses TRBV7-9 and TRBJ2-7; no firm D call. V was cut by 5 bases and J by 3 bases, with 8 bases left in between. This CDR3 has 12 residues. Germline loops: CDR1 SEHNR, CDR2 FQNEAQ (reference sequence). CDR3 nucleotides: TGTGCCAGCAGCCAGCCCTTCTACGAGCAGTACTTC. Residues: CASSQPFYEQYF.

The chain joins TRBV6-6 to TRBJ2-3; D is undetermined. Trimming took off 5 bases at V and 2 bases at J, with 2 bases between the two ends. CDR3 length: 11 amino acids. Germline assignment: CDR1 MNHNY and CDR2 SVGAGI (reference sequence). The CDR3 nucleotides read TGTGCCAGCAGTCCCACAGATACGCAGTATTTT. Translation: CASSPTDTQYF.

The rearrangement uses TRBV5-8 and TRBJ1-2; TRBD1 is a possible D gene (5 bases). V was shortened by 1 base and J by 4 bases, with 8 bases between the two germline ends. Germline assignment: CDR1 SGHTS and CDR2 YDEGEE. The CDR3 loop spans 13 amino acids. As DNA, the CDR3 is TGTGCCAGCAGCTTGACAGGTGCCTATGGCTACACCTTC. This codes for CASSLTGAYGYTF.

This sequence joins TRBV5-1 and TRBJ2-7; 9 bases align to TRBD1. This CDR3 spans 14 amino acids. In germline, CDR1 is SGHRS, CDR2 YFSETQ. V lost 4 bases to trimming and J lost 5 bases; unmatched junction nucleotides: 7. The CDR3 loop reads CASSPGQGFNEQYF. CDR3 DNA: TGCGCCAGCAGCCCGGGACAGGGTTTCAACGAGCAGTACTTC. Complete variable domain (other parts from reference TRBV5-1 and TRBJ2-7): KAGVTQTPRYLIKTRGQQVTLSCSPISGHRSVSWYQQTPGQGLQFLFEYFSETQRNKGNFPGRFSGRQFSNSRSEMNVSTLELGDSALYLCASSPGQGFNEQYFGPGTRLTVT.

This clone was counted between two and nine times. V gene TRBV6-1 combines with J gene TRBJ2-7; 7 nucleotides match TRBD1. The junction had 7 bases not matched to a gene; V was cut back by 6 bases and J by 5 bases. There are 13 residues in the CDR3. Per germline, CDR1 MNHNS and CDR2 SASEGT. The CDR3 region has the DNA TGTGCCAGCAGGACAGGGTTGAGGAACGAGCAGTACTTC. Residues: CASRTGLRNEQYF.

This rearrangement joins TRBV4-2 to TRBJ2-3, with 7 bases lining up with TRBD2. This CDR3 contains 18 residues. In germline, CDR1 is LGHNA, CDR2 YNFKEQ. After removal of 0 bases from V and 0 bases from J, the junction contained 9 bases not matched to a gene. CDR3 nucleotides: TGTGCCAGCAGCCAAGATCCGCGGGAGACGGGTAGCACAGATACGCAGTATTTT. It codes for CASSQDPRETGSTDTQYF.

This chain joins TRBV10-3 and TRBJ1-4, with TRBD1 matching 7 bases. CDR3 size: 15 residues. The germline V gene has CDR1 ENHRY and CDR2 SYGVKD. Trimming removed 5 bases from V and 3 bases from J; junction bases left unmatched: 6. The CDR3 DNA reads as TGTGCCATCAGTTCTTCTGACAGGGCTAATGAAAAACTGTTTTTT. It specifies CAISSSDRANEKLFF.

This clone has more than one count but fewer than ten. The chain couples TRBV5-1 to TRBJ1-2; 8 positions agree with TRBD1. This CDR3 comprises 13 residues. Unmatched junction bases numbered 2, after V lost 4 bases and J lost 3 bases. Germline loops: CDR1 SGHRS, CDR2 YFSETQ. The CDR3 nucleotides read TGCGCCAGCAGCAACAGGGGGGACTATGGCTACACCTTC. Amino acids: CASSNRGDYGYTF. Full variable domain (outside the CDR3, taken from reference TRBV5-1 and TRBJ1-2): KAGVTQTPRYLIKTRGQQVTLSCSPISGHRSVSWYQQTPGQGLQFLFEYFSETQRNKGNFPGRFSGRQFSNSRSEMNVSTLELGDSALYLCASSNRGDYGYTFGSGTRLTVV.

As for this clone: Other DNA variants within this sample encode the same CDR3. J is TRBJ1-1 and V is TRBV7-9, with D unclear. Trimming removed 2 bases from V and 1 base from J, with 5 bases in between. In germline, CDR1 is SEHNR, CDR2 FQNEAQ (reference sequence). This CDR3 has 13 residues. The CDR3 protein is CASSLQENTEAFF. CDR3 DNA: TGTGCCAGCAGCTTACAAGAGAACACTGAAGCTTTCTTT.